This T cell receptor beta chain was obtained from a study of T cells in Graves' hyperthyroidism and ophthalmopathy. With 6 bases clipped from V and 1 base from J, the junction kept 19 bases outside the gene matches. This CDR3 comprises 19 residues. The germline CDR1 and CDR2 sequences are DFQATT and SNEGSKA (reference sequence). The CDR3 regions of TCR beta were amplified from RNA transcripts. HTBI primers were used for first-round RT-PCR of the TCR CDR3. MiXCR, applied by TCRdb to the multiplex PCR reads, yields one record per CDR3 protein. The table records around 500,000 distinct CDR3 sequences, roughly 15% of them present only once. Diagnoses were made from clinical symptoms, serum measures (thyroxine and TRAb), thyroid ultrasound and orbital computed tomography.

The rearrangement uses TRBV20-1 and TRBJ2-7; 12 nucleotides line up with TRBD2. This clonotype was obtained from a woman in her thirties with Graves' ophthalmopathy. Sample: blood. CDR3 DNA: TGCAGTGCACATCCTCCGGGACTAGCGGGTGTTGGCCCTTCCTACGAGCAGTACTTC. Translation: CSAHPPGLAGVGPSYEQYF.